The sequence of this TCR beta chain was determined in a study of blood T cell repertoires in COVID-19. Study background: COVID-19 samples, acute and convalescent, were from the United States, Italy and Spain. Sample material is recorded as cDNA or gDNA derived from T cells, B-cell-depleted T cells, or PBMCs.

Germline CDR1 reads SGHNT; CDR2 reads YYREEE (reference sequence). With 3 bases removed from V and 0 bases from J, the gap between germline ends came to 10 bases. The CDR3 contains 15 residues. Original processing notes: Using reference gene primer amplification, nucleated cell counts were estimated. The data were produced by immunoSEQ multiplex PCR, yet TCRdb's version contains in-frame clones alone and is incomplete. From that table come the V and J calls and clone size; the DNA was used to work out D and trimming. The sample has over 150,000 clones, roughly 84% seen once. The specimen sequenced was peripheral blood. The rearrangement joins TRBV5-4 to TRBJ2-1; possible D gene TRBD2, 6 bases. This TCR came from a man aged 65 to 85 with active or convalescent COVID-19. DNA of the CDR3: TGTGCCAGCAGCTCGAACGGGGGCTCCTACAATGAGCAGTTCTTC. Translation gives CASSSNGGSYNEQFF.